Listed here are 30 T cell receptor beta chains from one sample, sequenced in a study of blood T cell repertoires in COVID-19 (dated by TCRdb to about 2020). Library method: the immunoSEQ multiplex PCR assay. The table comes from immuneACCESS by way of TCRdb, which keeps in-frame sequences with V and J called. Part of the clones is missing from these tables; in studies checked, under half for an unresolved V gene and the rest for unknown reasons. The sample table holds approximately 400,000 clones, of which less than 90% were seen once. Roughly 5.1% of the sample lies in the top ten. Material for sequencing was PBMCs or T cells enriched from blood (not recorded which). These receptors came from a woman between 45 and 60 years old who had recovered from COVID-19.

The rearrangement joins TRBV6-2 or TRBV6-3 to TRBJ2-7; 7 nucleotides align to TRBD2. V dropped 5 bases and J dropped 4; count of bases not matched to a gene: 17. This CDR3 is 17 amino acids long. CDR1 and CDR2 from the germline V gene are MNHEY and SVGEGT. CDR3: CASSPPPGTKGRYEQYF. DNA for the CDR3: TGTGCCAGCAGTCCGCCCCCCGGGACTAAGGGGCGATACGAGCAGTACTTC.

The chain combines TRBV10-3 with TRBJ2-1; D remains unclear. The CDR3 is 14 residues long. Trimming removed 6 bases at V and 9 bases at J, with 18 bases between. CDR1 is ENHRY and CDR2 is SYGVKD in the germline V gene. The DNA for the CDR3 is TGTGCCATCAGGGCTGACGGGTCTTCGAGTGAGCAGTTCTTC. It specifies CAIRADGSSSEQFF.

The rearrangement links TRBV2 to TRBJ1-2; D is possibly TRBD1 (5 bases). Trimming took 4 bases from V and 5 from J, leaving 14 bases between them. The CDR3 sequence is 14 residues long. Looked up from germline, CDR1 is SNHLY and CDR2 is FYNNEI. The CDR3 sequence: CASSVSQGTYGYTF. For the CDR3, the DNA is TGTGCCAGCAGTGTGTCTCAAGGGACTTATGGCTACACCTTC.

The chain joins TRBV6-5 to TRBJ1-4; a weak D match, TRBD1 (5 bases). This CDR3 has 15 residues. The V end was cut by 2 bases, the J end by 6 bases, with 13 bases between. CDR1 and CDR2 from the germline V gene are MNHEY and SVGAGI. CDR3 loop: CASSYGGSGDEKLFF. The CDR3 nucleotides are TGTGCCAGCAGTTACGGGGGGTCGGGTGATGAAAAACTGTTTTTT.

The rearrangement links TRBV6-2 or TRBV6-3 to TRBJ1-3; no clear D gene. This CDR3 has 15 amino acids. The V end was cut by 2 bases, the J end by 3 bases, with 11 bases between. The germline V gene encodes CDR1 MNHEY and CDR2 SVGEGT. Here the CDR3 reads CASSYNTGLGNTIYF. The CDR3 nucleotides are TGTGCCAGCAGTTACAACACTGGACTTGGAAACACCATATATTTT.

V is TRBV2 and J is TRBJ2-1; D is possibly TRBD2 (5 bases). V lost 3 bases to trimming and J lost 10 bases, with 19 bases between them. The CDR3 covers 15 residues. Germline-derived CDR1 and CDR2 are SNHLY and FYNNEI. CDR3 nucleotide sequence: TGTGCCAGCAGTGAGGTGGGAGCCCAATCGGGAGAGCAGTTCTTC. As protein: CASSEVGAQSGEQFF.

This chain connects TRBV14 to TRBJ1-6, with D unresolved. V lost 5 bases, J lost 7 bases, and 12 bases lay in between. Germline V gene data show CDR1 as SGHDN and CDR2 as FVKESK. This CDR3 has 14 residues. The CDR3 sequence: CASSYRGGNSPLHF. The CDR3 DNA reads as TGTGCCAGCAGCTACAGAGGCGGGAATTCACCCCTCCACTTT.

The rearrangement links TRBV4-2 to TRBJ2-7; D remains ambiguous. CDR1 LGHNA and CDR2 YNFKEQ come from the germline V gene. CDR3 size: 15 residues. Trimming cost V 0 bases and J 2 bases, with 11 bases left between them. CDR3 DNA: TGTGCCAGCAGCCAAGATTATGGTTCGGCCTACGAGCAGTACTTC. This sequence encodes CASSQDYGSAYEQYF.

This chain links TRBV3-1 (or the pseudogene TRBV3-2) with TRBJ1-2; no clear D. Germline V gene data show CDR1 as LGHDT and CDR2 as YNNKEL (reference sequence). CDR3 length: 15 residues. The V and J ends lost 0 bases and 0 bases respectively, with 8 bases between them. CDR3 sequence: CASSQESVPNYGYTF. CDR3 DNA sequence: TGTGCCAGCAGCCAAGAGTCCGTCCCTAACTATGGCTACACCTTC.

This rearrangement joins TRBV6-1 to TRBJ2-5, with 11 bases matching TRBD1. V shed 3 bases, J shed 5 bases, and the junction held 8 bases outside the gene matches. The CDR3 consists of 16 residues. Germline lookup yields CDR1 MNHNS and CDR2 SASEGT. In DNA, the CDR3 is TGTGCCAGCAGTGATAGCCCGGGACAGGGGGTTGAGACCCAGTACTTC. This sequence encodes CASSDSPGQGVETQYF.

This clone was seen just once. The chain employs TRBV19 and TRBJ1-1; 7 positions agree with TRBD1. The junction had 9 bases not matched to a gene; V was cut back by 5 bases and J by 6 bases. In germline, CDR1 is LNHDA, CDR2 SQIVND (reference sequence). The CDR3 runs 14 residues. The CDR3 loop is CASSFEGARAEAFF. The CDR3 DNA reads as TGTGCCAGTAGTTTCGAGGGGGCAAGGGCTGAAGCTTTCTTT.

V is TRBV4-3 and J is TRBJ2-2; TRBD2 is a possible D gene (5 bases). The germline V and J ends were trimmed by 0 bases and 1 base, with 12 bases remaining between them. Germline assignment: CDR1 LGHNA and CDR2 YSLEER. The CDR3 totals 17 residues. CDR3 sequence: CASSQDAVRENTGELFF. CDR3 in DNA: TGCGCCAGCAGCCAAGACGCCGTGAGGGAGAACACCGGGGAGCTGTTTTTT.

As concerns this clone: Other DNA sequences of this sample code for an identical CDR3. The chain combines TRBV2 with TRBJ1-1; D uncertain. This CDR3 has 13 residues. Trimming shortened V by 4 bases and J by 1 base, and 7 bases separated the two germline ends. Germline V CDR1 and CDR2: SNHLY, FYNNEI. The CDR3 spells CASSGQANTEAFF. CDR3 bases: TGTGCCAGCAGTGGTCAGGCGAACACTGAAGCTTTCTTT.

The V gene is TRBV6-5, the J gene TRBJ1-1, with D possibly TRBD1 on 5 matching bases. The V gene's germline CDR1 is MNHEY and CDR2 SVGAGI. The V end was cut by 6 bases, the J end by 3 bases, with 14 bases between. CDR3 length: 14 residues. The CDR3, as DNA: TGTGCCAGCAGAGGCGATGCAGGGCACACTGAAGCTTTCTTT. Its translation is CASRGDAGHTEAFF.

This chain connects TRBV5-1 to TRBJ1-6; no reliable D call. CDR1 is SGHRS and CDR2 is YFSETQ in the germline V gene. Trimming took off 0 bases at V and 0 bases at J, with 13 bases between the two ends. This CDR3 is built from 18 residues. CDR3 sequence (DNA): TGCGCCAGCAGCTTGGGTGGCATTTCAAACTCCTATAATTCACCCCTCCACTTT. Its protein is CASSLGGISNSYNSPLHF.

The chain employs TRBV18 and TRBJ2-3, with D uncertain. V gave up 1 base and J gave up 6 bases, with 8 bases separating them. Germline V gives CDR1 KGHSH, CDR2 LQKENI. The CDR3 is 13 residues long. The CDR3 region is CASSPLGLDTQYF. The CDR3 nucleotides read TGTGCCAGCTCACCACTCGGTTTGGATACGCAGTATTTT.

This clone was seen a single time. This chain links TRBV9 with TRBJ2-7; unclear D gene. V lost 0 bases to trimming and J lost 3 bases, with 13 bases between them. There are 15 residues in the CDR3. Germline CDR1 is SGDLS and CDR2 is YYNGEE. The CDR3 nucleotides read TGTGCCAGCAGCGTAGGCGAGAATATCATCTACGAGCAGTACTTC. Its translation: CASSVGENIIYEQYF. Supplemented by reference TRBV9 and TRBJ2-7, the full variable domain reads DSGVTQTPKHLITATGQRVTLRCSPRSGDLSVYWYQQSLDQGLQFLIQYYNGEERAKGNILERFSAQQFPDLHSELNLSSLELGDSALYFCASSVGENIIYEQYFGPGTRLTVT.

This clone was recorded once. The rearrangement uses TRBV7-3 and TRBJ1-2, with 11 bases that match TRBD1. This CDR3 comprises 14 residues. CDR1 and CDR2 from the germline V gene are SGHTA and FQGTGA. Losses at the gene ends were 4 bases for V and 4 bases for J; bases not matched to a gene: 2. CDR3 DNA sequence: TGTGCCAGCAGCTCGGGACAGGGGGTCTATGGCTACACCTTC. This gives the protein CASSSGQGVYGYTF.

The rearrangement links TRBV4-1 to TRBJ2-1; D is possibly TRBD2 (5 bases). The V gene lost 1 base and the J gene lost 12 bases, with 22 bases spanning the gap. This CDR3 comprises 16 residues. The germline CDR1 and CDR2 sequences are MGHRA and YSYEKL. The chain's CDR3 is CASSQGGSLESRGQFF. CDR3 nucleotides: TGCGCCAGCAGCCAAGGTGGGAGTTTGGAAAGTCGAGGGCAGTTCTTC.

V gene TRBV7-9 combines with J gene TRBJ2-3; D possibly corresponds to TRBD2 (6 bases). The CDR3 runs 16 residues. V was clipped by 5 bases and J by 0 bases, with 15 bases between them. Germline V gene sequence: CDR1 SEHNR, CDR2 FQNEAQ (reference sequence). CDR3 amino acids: CASSPRDSASTDTQYF. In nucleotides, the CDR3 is TGTGCCAGCAGCCCCCGGGACTCAGCTAGCACAGATACGCAGTATTTT.

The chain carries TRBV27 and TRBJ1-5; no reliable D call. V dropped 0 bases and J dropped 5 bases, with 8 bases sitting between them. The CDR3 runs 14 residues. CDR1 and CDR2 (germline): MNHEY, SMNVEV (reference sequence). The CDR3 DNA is TGTGCCAGCAGTTTATCGACATTTGATCAGCCCCAGCATTTT. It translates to CASSLSTFDQPQHF.

The chain's CDR3 is CASSPRAGVSHEQFF. CDR3 bases: TGTGCCAGCAGCCCGCGAGCGGGAGTCTCCCATGAGCAGTTCTTC. This chain joins TRBV7-8 and TRBJ2-1; 8 positions match TRBD2. Germline assignment: CDR1 SGHVS and CDR2 FQNEAQ. V lost 5 bases to trimming and J lost 8 bases; unmatched junction nucleotides: 11. There are 15 residues in the CDR3.

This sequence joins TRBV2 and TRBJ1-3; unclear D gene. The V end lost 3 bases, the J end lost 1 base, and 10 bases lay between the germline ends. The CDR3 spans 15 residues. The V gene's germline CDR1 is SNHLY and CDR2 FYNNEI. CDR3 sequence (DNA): TGTGCCAGCAGTGATAGTGCAGGATCTGGAAACACCATATATTTT. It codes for CASSDSAGSGNTIYF. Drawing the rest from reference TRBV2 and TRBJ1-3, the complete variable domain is EPEVTQTPSHQVTQMGQEVILRCVPISNHLYFYWYRQILGQKVEFLVSFYNNEISEKSEIFDDQFSVERPDGSNFTLKIRSTKLEDSAMYFCASSDSAGSGNTIYFGEGSWLTVV.

The CDR3 region is CATSRGRGRLAETQYF. The CDR3 DNA sequence: TGTGCCACCAGCAGGGGCCGAGGTCGACTAGCGGAGACCCAGTACTTC. This chain uses TRBV15 with TRBJ2-5; 8 bases are a match to TRBD2. This CDR3 comprises 16 residues. Germline lookup yields CDR1 LNHNV and CDR2 YYDKDF (reference sequence). With 3 bases clipped from V and 5 bases from J, the junction kept 11 bases outside the gene matches.

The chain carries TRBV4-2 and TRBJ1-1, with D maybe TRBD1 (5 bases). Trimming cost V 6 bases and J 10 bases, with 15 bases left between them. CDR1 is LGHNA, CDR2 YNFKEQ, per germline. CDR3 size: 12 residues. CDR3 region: CASSQTGTGAFF. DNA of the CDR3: TGTGCCAGCAGTCAAACAGGAACGGGAGCTTTCTTT.

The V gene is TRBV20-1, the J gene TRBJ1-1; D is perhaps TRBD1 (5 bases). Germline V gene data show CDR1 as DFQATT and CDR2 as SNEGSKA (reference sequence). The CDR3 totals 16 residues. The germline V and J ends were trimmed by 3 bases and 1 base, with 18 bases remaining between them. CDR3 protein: CSASRRGGVRNTEAFF. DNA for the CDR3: TGCAGTGCTAGTAGAAGAGGAGGGGTTCGGAACACTGAAGCTTTCTTT.

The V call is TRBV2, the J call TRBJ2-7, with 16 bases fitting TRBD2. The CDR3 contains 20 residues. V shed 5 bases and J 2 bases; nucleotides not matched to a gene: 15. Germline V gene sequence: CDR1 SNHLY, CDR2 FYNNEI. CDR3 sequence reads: CASSFPSGTSGRARAYEQYF. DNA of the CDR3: TGTGCCAGCAGTTTCCCCTCCGGGACTAGCGGGAGGGCCAGGGCCTACGAGCAGTACTTC.

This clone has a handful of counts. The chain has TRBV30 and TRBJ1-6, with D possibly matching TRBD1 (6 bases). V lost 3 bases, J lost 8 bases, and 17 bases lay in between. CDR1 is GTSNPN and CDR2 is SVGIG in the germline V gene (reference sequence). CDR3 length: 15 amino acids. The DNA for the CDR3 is TGTGCCTGGAGCTTCGGGGGGCATCGGGATTCACCCCTCCACTTT. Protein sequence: CAWSFGGHRDSPLHF.

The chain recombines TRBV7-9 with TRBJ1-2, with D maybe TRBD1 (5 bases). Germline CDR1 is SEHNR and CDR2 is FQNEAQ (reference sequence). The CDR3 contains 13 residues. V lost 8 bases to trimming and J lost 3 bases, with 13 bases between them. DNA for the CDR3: TGTGCCAGCGGGGGACTTGAAGACTATGGCTACACCTTC. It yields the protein CASGGLEDYGYTF.

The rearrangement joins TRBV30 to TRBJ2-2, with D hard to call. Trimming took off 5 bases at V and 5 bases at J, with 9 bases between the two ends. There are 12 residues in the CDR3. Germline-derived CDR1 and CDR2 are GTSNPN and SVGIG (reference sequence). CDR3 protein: CAWGDFTGELFF. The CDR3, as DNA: TGTGCCTGGGGAGACTTTACCGGGGAGCTGTTTTTT.